This T cell receptor beta chain derives from a study of T-cell reconstitution after alpha-beta-depleted transplantation in children. General study results and limits: At the one-year point after transplant, T-cell counts and TCRbeta diversity were found to come mostly from T cells that had been newly produced. Surviving recipient T cells and thymic progenitors underlay high day-60 TCRbeta diversity in some patients. As was reported, about two months after transplant, alpha-beta T cells came from several hundred expanded graft clones.

In its sample, this clonotype was seen a few times. Antigen specificity is unknown. Unique molecular identifiers were used in preparing the TCRbeta library. TCRdb processed the PCR reads anew with MiXCR; each CDR3 protein has one entry. Of about 98,000 distinct CDR3 sequences listed, under 7% are singletons. The material was PBMCs, mostly from graft donor cells, obtained 60 days after TCRalphabeta/CD19-depleted stem cell transplant. This TCR was recovered from a female patient aged 2 to 10 who had a stem cell transplant for Fanconi anemia, so the T cells may come from the graft donor.

The CDR3 spells CSASRTYSNQPQHF. The CDR3 DNA reads as TGCAGTGCTAGTCGGACTTATAGCAATCAGCCCCAGCATTTT. The chain uses TRBV20-1 and TRBJ1-5; D is ambiguous. CDR3 length: 14 amino acids. Germline values: CDR1 DFQATT, CDR2 SNEGSKA (reference sequence). V was pared by 3 bases and J by 0 bases, with 9 bases between.